This T cell receptor beta chain was recovered during a study of cytomegalovirus exposure and HLA in healthy donors. The donors comprised healthy bone marrow donors. The PCR had 60 Vbeta and 13 Jbeta primers. As handled by the study authors: An analysis performed later counted 73 million or so unique TCR beta chains (roughly 10 million of them shared). This table comes from immunoSEQ multiplex PCR, and its TCRdb copy is limited to in-frame clones, with some not included. V, J and clone size were drawn from that table, and D and trimming were deduced from the DNA. The sample lists 150,000 or so clones, more than 60% occurring once. Concerning this clone itself: Its antigen is undetermined.

CDR1 MNHEY and CDR2 SMNVEV come from the germline V gene (reference sequence). V was pared by 3 bases and J by 1 base, with 14 bases of the junction left unmatched. The CDR3 spans 19 residues. Points from the study as a whole: In a later analysis, the majority of CMV-associated beta chains seemingly showed HLA restriction.

The receptor comes from a man aged 35-49 years in good health and CMV-seropositive. The rearrangement links TRBV27 to TRBJ2-2, with TRBD2 matching 7 bases. Sequences were obtained from PBMCs. CDR3 nucleotides: TGTGCCAGCAGTTTCGAGTGGGCACTAGCGCTCGAGAACACCGGGGAGCTGTTTTTT. It specifies CASSFEWALALENTGELFF.